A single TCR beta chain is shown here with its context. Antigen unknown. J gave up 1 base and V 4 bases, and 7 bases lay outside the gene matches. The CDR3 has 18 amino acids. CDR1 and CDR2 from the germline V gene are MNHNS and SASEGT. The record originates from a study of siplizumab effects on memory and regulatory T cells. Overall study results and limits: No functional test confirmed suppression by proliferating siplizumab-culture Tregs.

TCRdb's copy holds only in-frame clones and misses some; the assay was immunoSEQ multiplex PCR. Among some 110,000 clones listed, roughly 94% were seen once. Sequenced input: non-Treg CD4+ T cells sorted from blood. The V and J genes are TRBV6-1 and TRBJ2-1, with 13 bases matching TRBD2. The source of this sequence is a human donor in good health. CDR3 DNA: TGTGCCAGCAGTGGCAGACTAGCGGGGGGACATTCCTACAATGAGCAGTTCTTC. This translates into CASSGRLAGGHSYNEQFF.